This T cell receptor beta chain was recovered during a study of T cells expressing NK-cell markers. Study-wide context: Sorted T-cell subsets CD3+CD56+NKG2C+, CD3+CD56+NKG2C- and CD3+CD56-NKG2C+ were TCR beta-sequenced. Overall study results and limits: Dominant NKG2C+ clonotypes in a handful of donors made up roughly 1.0-8% of CD8+ T cells. The CD3+CD56-NKG2C+ fraction of a handful of donors was likewise dominated by these clonotypes.

To note about this clonotype: Its antigen remains unidentified.

Synthesis of TCR beta cDNA relied on 5'RACE template switching carrying UMIs. TCRdb re-called the 5' RACE reads; one entry per CDR3 protein, DNA not given. The repertoire table contains 500,000 to 600,000 distinct CDR3 sequences. The V gene's germline CDR1 is DFQATT and CDR2 SNEGSKA (reference sequence). The CDR3 is 14 amino acids. The rearrangement uses TRBV20-1 and TRBJ2-4; TCRdb's D gene call, TRBD2, goes unchecked for lack of DNA. This sequence originates from a man aged 18 to 30 in good health. Specimen: blood T cells: a sorted CD56 or NKG2C T cell subset, CD4+ or CD8+ T cells, or bulk PBMC T cells (not recorded which). Here the CDR3 reads CSARASGSRNIQYF.